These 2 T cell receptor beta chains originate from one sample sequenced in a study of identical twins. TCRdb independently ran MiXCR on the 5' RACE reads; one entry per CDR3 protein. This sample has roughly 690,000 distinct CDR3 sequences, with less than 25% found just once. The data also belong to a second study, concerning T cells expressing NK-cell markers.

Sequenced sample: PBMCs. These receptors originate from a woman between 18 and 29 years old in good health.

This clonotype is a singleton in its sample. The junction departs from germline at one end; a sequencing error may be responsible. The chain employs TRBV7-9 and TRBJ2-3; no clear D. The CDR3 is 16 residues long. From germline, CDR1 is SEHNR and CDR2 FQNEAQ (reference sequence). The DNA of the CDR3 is TGTGCCAGCAGCTCCCTCTTAGCTGGGCCTACAGATATGCAGTATTTT. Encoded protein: CASSSLLAGPTDMQYF.

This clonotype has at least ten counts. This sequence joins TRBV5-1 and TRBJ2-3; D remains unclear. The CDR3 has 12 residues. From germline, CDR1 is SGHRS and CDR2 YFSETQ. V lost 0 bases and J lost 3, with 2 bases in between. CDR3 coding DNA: TGCGCCAGCAGCTTGGAGACAGATACGCAGTATTTT. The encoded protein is CASSLETDTQYF.